The next 5 T cell receptor beta chains were all read from a single sample in a study of T cells in Graves' hyperthyroidism and ophthalmopathy. From RNA transcripts, TCR beta CDR3 regions were amplified. First-round RT-PCR of the TCR CDR3 relied on the HTBI primer set. Using its own MiXCR run on the multiplex PCR reads, TCRdb lists one record per CDR3 protein. Counted here are some 760,000 distinct CDR3 sequences, about 14% occurring once; the ten biggest clones make up roughly a tenth. The sample consisted of blood. The source is a woman under 30 with Graves' hyperthyroidism.

Points on this clonotype: A much larger clone sits a single nucleotide away, making a read error possible. The chain carries TRBV7-9 and TRBJ2-1; maybe TRBD2 (5 bases). Trimming pared 5 bases from V and 10 bases from J, leaving 21 bases between. Germline V gene data show CDR1 as SEHNR and CDR2 as FQNEAQ (reference sequence). The CDR3 is 15 residues long. The CDR3 bases are TGTGCCAGCAGCCCCCGAAGCGGTAGGAAGGACGAGCAGTTCTTC. Translated, it gives CASSPRSGRKDEQFF.

There are many counts of this clonotype. This chain connects TRBV2 to TRBJ1-5; 8 bases line up with TRBD1. The CDR3 consists of 15 residues. Losses at the gene ends were 5 bases for V and 10 bases for J; bases not matched to a gene: 13. CDR1 SNHLY and CDR2 FYNNEI come from the germline V gene. The CDR3 DNA reads TGTGCCAGCAGTCTTTCCCGGGACAGGTGGGGTCCCCAGCATTTT. It is translated as CASSLSRDRWGPQHF.

This clonotype was detected many times. This rearrangement joins TRBV11-2 to TRBJ2-1, with no clear D. There are 13 residues in the CDR3. Germline-derived CDR1 and CDR2 are SGHAT and FQNNGV. V was cut by 3 bases and J by 8 bases, with 11 bases left in between. CDR3 in amino acids: CASSLLGLDEQFF. The CDR3, as DNA: TGTGCCAGCAGCTTGCTAGGGCTGGATGAGCAGTTCTTC.

This clonotype was observed a handful of times. This chain joins TRBV28 and TRBJ1-1, with 9 nucleotides matching TRBD1. Germline trimming cut 8 bases from V and 4 bases from J; bases unmatched to any gene: 8. The CDR3 has 14 residues. Germline CDR1 and CDR2: MDHEN and SYDVKM. DNA of the CDR3: TGTGCCAGCCCCCCGACAGGGGGTTTCACTGAAGCTTTCTTT. This codes for CASPPTGGFTEAFF.

The rearrangement links TRBV19 to TRBJ1-5; TRBD1 matches at 7 bases. The V gene end was trimmed by 1 base and the J gene end by 2 bases; junction bases not matched to a gene: 2. The CDR3 is 15 residues long. Germline V lookup: CDR1 LNHDA, CDR2 SQIVND (reference sequence). CDR3 region: CASSIGQGRNQPQHF. As DNA, the CDR3 is TGTGCCAGTAGTATAGGACAGGGACGCAATCAGCCCCAGCATTTT.